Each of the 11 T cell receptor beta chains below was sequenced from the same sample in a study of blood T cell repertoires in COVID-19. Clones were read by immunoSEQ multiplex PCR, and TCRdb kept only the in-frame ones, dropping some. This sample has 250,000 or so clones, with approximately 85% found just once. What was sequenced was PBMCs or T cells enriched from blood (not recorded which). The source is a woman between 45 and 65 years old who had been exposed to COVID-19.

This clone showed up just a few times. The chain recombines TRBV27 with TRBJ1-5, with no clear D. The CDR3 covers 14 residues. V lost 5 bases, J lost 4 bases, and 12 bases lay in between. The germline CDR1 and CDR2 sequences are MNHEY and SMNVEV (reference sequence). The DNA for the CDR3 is TGTGCCAGCAGTGCGGTCAGCGCTAATCAGCCCCAGCATTTT. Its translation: CASSAVSANQPQHF.

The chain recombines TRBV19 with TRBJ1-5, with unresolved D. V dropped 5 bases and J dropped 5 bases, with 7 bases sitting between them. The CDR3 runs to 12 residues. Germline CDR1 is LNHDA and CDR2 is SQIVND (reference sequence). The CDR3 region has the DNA TGTGCCAGTAGTGGCTCTCATCAGCCCCAGCATTTT. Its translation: CASSGSHQPQHF.

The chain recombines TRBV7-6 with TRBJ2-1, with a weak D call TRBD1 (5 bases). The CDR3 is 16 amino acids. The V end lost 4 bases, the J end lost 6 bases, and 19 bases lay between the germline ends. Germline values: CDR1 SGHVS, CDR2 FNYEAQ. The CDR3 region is CASSSGPQGPSNEQFF. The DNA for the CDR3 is TGTGCCAGCAGCTCAGGGCCGCAGGGCCCATCCAATGAGCAGTTCTTC.

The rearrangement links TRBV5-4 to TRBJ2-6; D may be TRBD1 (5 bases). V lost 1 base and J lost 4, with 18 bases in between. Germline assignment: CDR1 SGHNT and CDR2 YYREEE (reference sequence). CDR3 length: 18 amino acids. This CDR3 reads CASSLIRAPLVGANVLTF. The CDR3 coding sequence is TGTGCCAGCAGCTTGATCAGGGCCCCGCTGGTCGGGGCCAACGTCCTGACTTTC.

The CDR3 DNA follows: TGCGCCAGCAGCCCGGCGCGGGGGGCACTGGCCGGGGAGCTGTTTTTT. Its translation is CASSPARGALAGELFF. The genes are TRBV5-1 and TRBJ2-2; 8 nucleotides agree with TRBD2. Germline CDR1 reads SGHRS; CDR2 reads YFSETQ. V lost 4 bases to trimming and J lost 6 bases; unmatched junction nucleotides: 11. CDR3 length: 16 residues.

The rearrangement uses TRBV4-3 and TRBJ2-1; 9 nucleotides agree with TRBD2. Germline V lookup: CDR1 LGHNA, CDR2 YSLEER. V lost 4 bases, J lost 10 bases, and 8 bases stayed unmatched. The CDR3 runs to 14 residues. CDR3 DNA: TGCGCCAGCAGCCTGGCGGGGGGGGCCCCGGAGCAGTTCTTC. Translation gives CASSLAGGAPEQFF.

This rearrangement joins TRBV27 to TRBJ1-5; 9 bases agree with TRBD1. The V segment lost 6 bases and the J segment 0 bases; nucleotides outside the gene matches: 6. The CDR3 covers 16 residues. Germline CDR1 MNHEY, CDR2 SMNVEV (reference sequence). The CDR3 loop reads CASRSQGAYSNQPQHF. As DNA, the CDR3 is TGTGCCAGCAGATCACAGGGGGCATATAGCAATCAGCCCCAGCATTTT.

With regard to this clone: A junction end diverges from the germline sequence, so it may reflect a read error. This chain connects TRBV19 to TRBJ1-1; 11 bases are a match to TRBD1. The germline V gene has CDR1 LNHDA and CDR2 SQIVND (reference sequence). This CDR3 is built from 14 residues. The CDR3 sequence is CASRTGQGGGPLVF. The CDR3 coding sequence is TGTGCCAGTAGAACGGGACAGGGGGGAGGTCCGCTAGTCTTT.

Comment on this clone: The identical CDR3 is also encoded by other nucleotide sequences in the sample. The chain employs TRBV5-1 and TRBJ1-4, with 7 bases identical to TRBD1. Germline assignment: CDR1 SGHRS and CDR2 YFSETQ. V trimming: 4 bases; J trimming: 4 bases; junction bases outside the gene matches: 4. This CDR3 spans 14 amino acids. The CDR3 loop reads CASSPGQINEKLFF. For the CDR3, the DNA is TGCGCCAGCAGCCCGGGACAGATTAATGAAAAACTGTTTTTT.

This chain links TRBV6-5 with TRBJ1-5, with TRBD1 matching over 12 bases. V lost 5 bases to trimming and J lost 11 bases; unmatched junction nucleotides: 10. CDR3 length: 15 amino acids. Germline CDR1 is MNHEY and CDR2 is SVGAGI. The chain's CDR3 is CASSTGTGGLRAQHF. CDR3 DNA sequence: TGTGCCAGCAGTACTGGGACAGGGGGCCTGAGGGCCCAGCATTTT.

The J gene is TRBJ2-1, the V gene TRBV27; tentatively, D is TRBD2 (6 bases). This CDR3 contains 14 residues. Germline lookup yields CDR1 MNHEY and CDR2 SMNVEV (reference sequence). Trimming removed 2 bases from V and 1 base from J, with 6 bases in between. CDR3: CASSLAGSYNEQFF. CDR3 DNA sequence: TGTGCCAGCAGTTTAGCGGGGTCCTACAATGAGCAGTTCTTC.